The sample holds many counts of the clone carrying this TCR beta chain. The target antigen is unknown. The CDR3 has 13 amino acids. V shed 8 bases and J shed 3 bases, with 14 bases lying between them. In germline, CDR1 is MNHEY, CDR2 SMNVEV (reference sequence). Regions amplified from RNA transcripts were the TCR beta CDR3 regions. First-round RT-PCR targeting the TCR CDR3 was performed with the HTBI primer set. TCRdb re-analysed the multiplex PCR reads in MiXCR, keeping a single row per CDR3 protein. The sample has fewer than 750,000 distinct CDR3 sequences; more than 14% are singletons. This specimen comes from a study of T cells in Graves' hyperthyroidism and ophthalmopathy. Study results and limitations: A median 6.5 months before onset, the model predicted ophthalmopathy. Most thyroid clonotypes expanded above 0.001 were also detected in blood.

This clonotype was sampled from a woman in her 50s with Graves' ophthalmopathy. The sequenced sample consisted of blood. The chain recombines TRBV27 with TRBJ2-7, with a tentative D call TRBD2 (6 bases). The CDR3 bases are TGTGCCAGCGGTGACCGGGGGTACTACGAGCAGTACTTC. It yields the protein CASGDRGYYEQYF.